A selection of T cell receptor beta chains follows, all from one sample in a study of T cells in localized non-small cell lung cancer. The protocol was immunoSEQ multiplex PCR, while the TCRdb copy is restricted to in-frame clones and leaves out a portion. The sample includes some 6,300 clones, around two fifths of them seen just once. The starting material was lung tumor tissue, obtained before any cancer treatment. These receptors were taken from a woman aged 35 to 70 with stage II squamous cell lung carcinoma. Both conserved end residues are part of each CDR3. Each record gives: V gene, D gene, J gene, clone size, CDR3 DNA, CDR3 protein. A D gene is named only where the DNA matches it firmly. Clone sizes are given selectively: once, few, many, or a class where the clone is expanded.

TRBV9	.	TRBJ1-1	few	TGTGCCAGCAGCGGACAGTTCGGCATGAACACTGAAGCTTTCTTT	CASSGQFGMNTEAFF
TRBV28	.	TRBJ1-3	.	TGTGCCAGCATTTCGTGGGGGTCTGGAAACACCATATATTTT	CASISWGSGNTIYF
TRBV6-8	.	TRBJ1-1	many	TGTGCCATCAGTGGGGGGAACACTGAAGCTTTCTTT	CAISGGNTEAFF
TRBV11-3	TRBD1	TRBJ2-5	.	TGTGCCAGCAGCTCCGGGACAGCAATCCAAGAGACCCAGTACTTC	CASSSGTAIQETQYF
TRBV14	.	TRBJ1-1	few	TGTGCCAGCAGCCATCCAGGAGTGATGAACACTGAAGCTTTCTTT	CASSHPGVMNTEAFF
TRBV14	.	TRBJ2-2	once	TGTGCCAGCAGCCAGGACGTTGGCCCAATGGGCGGGGAGCTGTTTTTT	CASSQDVGPMGGELFF
TRBV18	.	TRBJ1-1	.	TGTGCCAGCTCACCATTGAAAATGAGCACTGAAGCTTTCTTT	CASSPLKMSTEAFF
TRBV29-1	TRBD1	TRBJ1-1	.	TGCAGCGTAAAAGACAGGGTCAACACTGAAGCTTTCTTT	CSVKDRVNTEAFF
TRBV7-5	.	TRBJ1-1	.	TGTGCCAGCAGGCTAACGGGACAGGGTAACACTGAAGCTTTCTTT	CASRLTGQGNTEAFF
TRBV11-3	TRBD2	TRBJ2-1	few	TGTGCCAGCAGCTTAGTTGCGGGGGGGCCCTACAATGAGCAGTTCTTC	CASSLVAGGPYNEQFF
TRBV2	.	TRBJ2-7	.	TGTGCCAGCAGTGAGGGGACCTACCTCTACGAGCAGTACTTC	CASSEGTYLYEQYF
TRBV18	.	TRBJ2-7	.	TGTGCCAGCTCACCACCGATAACAGGGTCCTACGAGCAGTACTTC	CASSPPITGSYEQYF
TRBV9	.	TRBJ1-2	few	TGTGCCAGCAGCGTGGCGACAGTCAACTATGGCTACACCTTC	CASSVATVNYGYTF
TRBV6-8	.	TRBJ2-3	.	TGTGCCAGCAGCTCTGGGGGGGCGGGGAGCACAGATACGCAGTATTTT	CASSSGGAGSTDTQYF